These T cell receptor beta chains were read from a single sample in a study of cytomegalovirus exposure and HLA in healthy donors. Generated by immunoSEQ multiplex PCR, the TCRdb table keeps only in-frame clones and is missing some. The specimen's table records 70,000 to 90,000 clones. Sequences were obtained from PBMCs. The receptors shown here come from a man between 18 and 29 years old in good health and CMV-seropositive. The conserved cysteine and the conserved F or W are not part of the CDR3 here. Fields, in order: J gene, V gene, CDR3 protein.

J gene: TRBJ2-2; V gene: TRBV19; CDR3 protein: ASSIEGRITGELF
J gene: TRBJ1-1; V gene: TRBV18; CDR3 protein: ASSPQSQGNTEAF
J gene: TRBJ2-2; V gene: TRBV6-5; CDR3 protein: ASKKSGTFAGELF
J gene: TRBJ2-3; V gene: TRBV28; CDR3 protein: ATITSGRDTQY
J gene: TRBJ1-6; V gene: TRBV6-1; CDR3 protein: ASSEGAGQGNSPLH
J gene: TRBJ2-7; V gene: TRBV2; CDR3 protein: ASTVRAGTYEQY
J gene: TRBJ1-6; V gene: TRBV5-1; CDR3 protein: ASSLSVNSHPDSPLH
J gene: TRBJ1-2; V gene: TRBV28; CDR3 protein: ASSLEDMNYGYT
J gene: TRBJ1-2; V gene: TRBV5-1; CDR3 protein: ASSLVTSDYGYT
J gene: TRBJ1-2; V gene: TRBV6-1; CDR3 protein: ASMGQGGGYT
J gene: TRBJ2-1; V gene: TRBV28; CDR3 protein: ASSGLAGYNEQF
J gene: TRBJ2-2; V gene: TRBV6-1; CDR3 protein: ASSRGTGDTGELF
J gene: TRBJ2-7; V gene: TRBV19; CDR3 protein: ASSIDRFSYEQY
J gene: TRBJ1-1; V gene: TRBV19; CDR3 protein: ASSPGGGRTEAF
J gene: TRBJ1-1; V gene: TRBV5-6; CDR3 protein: ASSLASVQAF
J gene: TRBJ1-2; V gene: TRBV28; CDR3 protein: ASSTSRGPNYGYT
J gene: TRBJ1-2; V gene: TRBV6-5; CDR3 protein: ASSPGGGYGYT
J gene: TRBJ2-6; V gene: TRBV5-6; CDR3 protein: ASSVQGRTNSGANVLT
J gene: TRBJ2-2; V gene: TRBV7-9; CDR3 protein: ASSLLKGRVNTGELF
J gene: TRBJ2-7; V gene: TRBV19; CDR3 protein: ASSILGGNTYEQY
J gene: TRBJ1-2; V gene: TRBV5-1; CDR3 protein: ASSSYRDTNPEGYT
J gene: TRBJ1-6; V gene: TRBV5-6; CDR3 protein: ASSYRGLTYNSPLH